This T cell receptor (beta chain) was observed in a study of vaccination effects on CD4 cells after COVID-19 (dated 2022 in TCRdb). As for the study more broadly: Post-vaccine samples across the study were collected a median of 72 days after the second dose, with a range of 14 to 241. In both COVID-19 convalescent patients and infection-naive vaccine recipients, the study compared SARS-CoV-2 spike-specific CD4+ TCR repertoires from before mRNA vaccination with those from after it. Altogether, some ten COVID-19 convalescent patients and a handful of SARS-CoV-2-naive healthy vaccine recipients made up the full study. Cultures from other donors in the study were sequenced with the Oncomine TCR Beta short-read assay on an Illumina iSeq 100. Results and caveats for the whole study, not just this receptor: Among healthy vaccine recipients, nearly all vaccine-induced clones were SARS-CoV-2 mono-reactive, and only 1 of 255 was cross-reactive with common cold coronaviruses. Limitations of the study were the small number of convalescent patients and the absence of early post-infection timepoints. Clones induced by infection and clones induced by vaccination both contracted markedly at late timepoints after vaccination, which fits with T cell responses waning over time.

As to this clone: Its antigen remains undetermined. No base quality values were provided; no much bigger clone lies one nucleotide off.

V is shortened by 5 bases, J by 0 bases, and the region joining them spans 35 bases. From the cysteine through the phenylalanine, the CDR3 covers 24 amino acids. Only the CDR3 DNA stays, 72 bases, in frame from base 1. The germline V gene (reference sequence) specifies SEHNR as CDR1 and FQNEAQ as CDR2. The method behind the library was the immunoSEQ multiplex PCR assay. DNA from the cultured, isolated CD4+ T cells was subjected to TCR beta CDR3 sequencing. The original methods were these. Non-productive TCR sequences were removed, reads were trimmed to the CDR3 region, and CDR3s of at least 7 amino acids were retained. The MANAFEST web app was used to identify antigen-specific clonotypes by comparing expansion in peptide wells with expansion in reference cultures. To be called positive, a clone needed expansion at FDR<0.05 compared with the reference and with all other wells, an odds ratio greater than 5, and a frequency greater than 0.1% in two replicate wells. Clonotypes significantly expanded in SARS-CoV-2 spike wells and in at least one common cold coronavirus spike condition were defined as cross-reactive. Levenshtein distance calculated with the stringdist R package was used to assess CDR3 similarity, and unrooted trees were constructed with ape in R 3.6.1. Drawn from immuneACCESS, this table holds only the in-frame rearrangements with V and J called that TCRdb kept. Clones are partly lost; checked studies trace under half to an unresolved V gene and leave the rest unexplained. That table supplies the V and J calls and clone size; D and trimming were determined from the DNA. The sample table contains roughly 71,000 clones; only one count was recorded for approximately 82% of them. The ten largest clones take up approximately 1.2% of the sample.

In the ViraFEST assay, PBMC were stimulated with viral peptide pools, and TCR sequencing was then used to find antigen-specific CD4+ T cell clonotypes based on their expansion. After more than 9 days of culture, CD4+ T cells were isolated with the EasySep CD4+ T cell isolation kit. Two doses of either the BNT162b2 or the mRNA-1273 mRNA SARS-CoV-2 vaccine were administered to participants. The absence of prior SARS-CoV-2 infection in healthy vaccine recipients was confirmed by negative nucleocapsid antibodies before and after vaccination. A few million PBMC per well were cultured with approximately 10 ug/ml peptides in IMDM containing roughly 5% human AB serum, 10 IU/ml IL-2 and gentamicin. Half of the culture medium was replaced with fresh IL-2-containing medium on days 3 and 7. Unless noted otherwise, every peptide stimulation condition was grown in triplicate wells. PBMC were separated from whole blood using Ficoll-Paque Plus gradient centrifugation and were then either cryopreserved at -140C or used fresh. The overlapping peptide pools covered the spike proteins of SARS-CoV-2 as well as those of the common cold coronaviruses HCoV-NL63, HCoV-OC43 and HCoV-229E. The QIAamp micro DNA kit was used to extract genomic DNA from the cultured CD4+ T cells.

Sequenced here: CD4+ T cells from PBMCs cultured with HCoV-229E spike peptides, sampled after COVID-19 vaccination. In the paper's terms, the cell subset or site label means: HCoV-229E spike overlapping peptide pool stimulation. The TCR sequence derives from a human donor who received a COVID-19 vaccine. The chain uses TRBV7-9 and TRBJ2-6; the D region may be TRBD1 or TRBD2, each matching 6 bases equally. The CDR3 amino acid sequence is: CASSSARGPPTQIRLYSGANVLTF. The nucleotides read TGTGCCAGCAGCAGCGCCCGGGGGCCACCTACACAAATTCGACTCTACTCTGGGGCCAACGTCCTGACTTTC. With the rest looked up from the reference TRBV7-9 and TRBJ2-6 genes rather than sequenced, the full variable domain is DTGVSQNPRHKITKRGQNVTFRCDPISEHNRLYWYRQTLGQGPEFLTYFQNEAQLEKSRLLSDRFSAERPKGSFSTLEIQRTEQGDSAMYLCASSSARGPPTQIRLYSGANVLTFGAGSRLTVL.